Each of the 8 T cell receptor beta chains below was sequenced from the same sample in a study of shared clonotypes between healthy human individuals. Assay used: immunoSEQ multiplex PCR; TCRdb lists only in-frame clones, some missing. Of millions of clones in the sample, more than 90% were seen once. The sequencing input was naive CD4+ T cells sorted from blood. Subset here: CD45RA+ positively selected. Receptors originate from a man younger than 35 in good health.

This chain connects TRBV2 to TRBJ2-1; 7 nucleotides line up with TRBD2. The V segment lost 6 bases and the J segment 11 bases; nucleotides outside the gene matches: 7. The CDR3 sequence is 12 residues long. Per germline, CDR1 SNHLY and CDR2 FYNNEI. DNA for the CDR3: TGTGCCAGCAGGACCAGCGGGAACCAGCAGTTCTTC. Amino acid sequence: CASRTSGNQQFF. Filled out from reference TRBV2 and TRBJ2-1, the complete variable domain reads EPEVTQTPSHQVTQMGQEVILRCVPISNHLYFYWYRQILGQKVEFLVSFYNNEISEKSEIFDDQFSVERPDGSNFTLKIRSTKLEDSAMYFCASRTSGNQQFFGPGTRLTVL.

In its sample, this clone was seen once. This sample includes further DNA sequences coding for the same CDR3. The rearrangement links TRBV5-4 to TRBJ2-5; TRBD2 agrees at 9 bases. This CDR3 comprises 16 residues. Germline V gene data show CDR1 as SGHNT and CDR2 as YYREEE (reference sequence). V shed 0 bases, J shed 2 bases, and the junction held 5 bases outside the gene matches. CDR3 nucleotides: TGTGCCAGCAGCTTGGGTCTCGCGGGAGGGCAAGAGACCCAGTACTTC. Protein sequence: CASSLGLAGGQETQYF.

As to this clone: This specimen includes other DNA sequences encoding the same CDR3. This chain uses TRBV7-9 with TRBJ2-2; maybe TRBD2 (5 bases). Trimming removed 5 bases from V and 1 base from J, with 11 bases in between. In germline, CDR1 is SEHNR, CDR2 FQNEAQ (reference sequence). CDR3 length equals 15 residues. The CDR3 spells CASSPWTGNTGELFF. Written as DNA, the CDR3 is TGTGCCAGCAGCCCATGGACTGGGAACACCGGGGAGCTGTTTTTT.

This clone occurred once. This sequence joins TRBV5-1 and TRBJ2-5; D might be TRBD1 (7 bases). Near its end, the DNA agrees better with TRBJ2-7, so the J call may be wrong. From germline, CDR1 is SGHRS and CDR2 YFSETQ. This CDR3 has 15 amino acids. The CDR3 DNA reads TGCGCCAGCAGCTCCCTAGGAGGACAGGAGGGCGAGCAGTACTTC. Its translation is CASSSLGGQEGEQYF.

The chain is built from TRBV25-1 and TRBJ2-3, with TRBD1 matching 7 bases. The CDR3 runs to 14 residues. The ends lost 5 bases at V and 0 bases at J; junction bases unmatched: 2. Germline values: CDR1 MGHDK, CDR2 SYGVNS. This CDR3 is CASSRTGSTDTQYF. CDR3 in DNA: TGTGCCAGCAGTAGGACAGGAAGCACAGATACGCAGTATTTT.

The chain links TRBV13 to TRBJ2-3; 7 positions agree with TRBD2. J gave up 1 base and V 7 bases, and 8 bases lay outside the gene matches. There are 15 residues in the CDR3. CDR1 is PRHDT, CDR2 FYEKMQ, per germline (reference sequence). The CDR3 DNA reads TGTGCCAGCACCGCCGGACTAGGAGGCACAGATACGCAGTATTTT. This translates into CASTAGLGGTDTQYF. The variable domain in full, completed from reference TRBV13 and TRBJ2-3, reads AAGVIQSPRHLIKEKRETATLKCYPIPRHDTVYWYQQGPGQDPQFLISFYEKMQSDKGSIPDRFSAQQFSDYHSELNMSSLELGDSALYFCASTAGLGGTDTQYFGPGTRLTVL.

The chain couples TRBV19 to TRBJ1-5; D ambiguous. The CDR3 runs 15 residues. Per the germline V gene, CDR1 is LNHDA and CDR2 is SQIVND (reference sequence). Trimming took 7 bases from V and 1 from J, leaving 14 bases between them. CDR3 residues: CASTPLSSSNQPQHF. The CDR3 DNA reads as TGTGCCAGTACCCCACTGTCCAGCAGCAATCAGCCCCAGCATTTT.

The CDR3 sequence is CATSREPTGELFF. The CDR3 nucleotides are TGTGCCACCAGCAGAGAGCCCACCGGGGAGCTGTTTTTT. This sequence joins TRBV15 and TRBJ2-2; D not resolved. Trimming cost V 0 bases and J 4 bases, with 3 bases left between them. Germline lookup yields CDR1 LNHNV and CDR2 YYDKDF (reference sequence). CDR3 size: 13 residues.